This TCR beta chain was observed in a study of T cell responses to AZD1222 COVID-19 vaccine. Regarding the study as a whole: Targeting of unmutated variant regions was reportedly seen in nearly half of spike-specific TCRs.

The CDR3 extends over 16 amino acids. Germline-derived CDR1 and CDR2 are KGHDR and SFDVKD. The J segment lost 3 bases and the V segment lost 2 bases, leaving 6 bases of the junction unmatched. Only in-frame clones appear in the TCRdb table, and some are missing; sequencing was by immunoSEQ multiplex PCR. The sample contains about 130,000 clones, approximately 80% of which appear only once. Regarding this clone: As yet, its antigen is unknown.

Here the sequenced sample was peripheral blood, taken on day 0 of AZD1222 vaccination. This TCR came from an adult in good health. This chain uses TRBV24-1 with TRBJ1-1; 9 bases match TRBD1. DNA of the CDR3: TGTGCCACCAGTGATTCGGGACAGGGAGTCGACACTGAAGCTTTCTTT. This codes for CATSDSGQGVDTEAFF.